A selection of T cell receptor beta chains follows, all from one sample in a study of blood T cells in healthy people across ages. TCRdb itself ran the 5' RACE reads through MiXCR, one entry per CDR3 protein. Of about 1.4 million distinct CDR3 sequences listed, 45% to 70% are singletons. Sequenced input: blood. The receptor source for this set is a man aged 18 to 29 in good health. Each CDR3 is given with its conserved first and last residue. D genes are given only for firm matches. A clone size is listed for some rows: how often the clone was seen (once, few, many), or a class if it is expanded.

>-|TRBJ2-1|TRBV28|-
CASSPRIDNTGNEQFF
TGTGCCAGCAGCCCCAGGATAGATAATACAGGGAATGAGCAGTTCTTC
>TRBD2|TRBJ2-7|TRBV3-1|few
CASSQGGLALYEQYF
TGTGCCAGCAGCCAAGGGGGACTAGCGTTATACGAGCAGTACTTC
>-|TRBJ1-2|TRBV29-1|few
CSVDPSDPRYYGYTF
TGCAGCGTTGACCCGTCGGACCCACGTTACTATGGCTACACCTTC
>TRBD1|TRBJ1-2|TRBV4-1|once
CASSPLGVGTGGHYGYTF
TGCGCCAGCAGCCCCCTGGGGGTGGGGACAGGGGGCCACTATGGCTACACCTTC
>-|TRBJ2-7|TRBV7-2|-
CASSLHGSAEQYF
TGTGCCAGCAGCTTACACGGGAGTGCCGAGCAGTACTTC
>-|TRBJ2-1|TRBV29-1|few
CSVGGGLIRGEQFF
TGCAGCGTTGGAGGGGGACTAATCCGGGGTGAGCAGTTCTTC
>-|TRBJ2-2|TRBV29-1|-
CSGVLFGTGELFF
TGCAGCGGGGTCTTATTCGGGACCGGGGAGCTGTTTTTT
>-|TRBJ2-1|TRBV28|-
CASSLAPWRGPYNEQFF
TGTGCCAGCAGTTTAGCCCCATGGCGGGGACCCTACAATGAGCAGTTCTTC
>TRBD2|TRBJ2-7|TRBV28|-
CASKTSGGALEQYF
TGTGCCAGCAAGACTAGCGGGGGGGCTCTCGAGCAGTACTTC
>-|TRBJ1-2|TRBV20-1|-
CSANRDYGYTF
TGCAGTGCTAACCGGGACTATGGCTACACCTTC
>TRBD2|TRBJ2-1|TRBV4-3|-
CASSQDQRTSRYEQFF
TGCGCCAGCAGCCAAGATCAGAGGACTAGTCGATATGAGCAGTTCTTC
>-|TRBJ2-5|TRBV27|-
CASTDTHETQYF
TGTGCCAGCACGGACACACATGAGACCCAGTACTTC
>-|TRBJ1-2|TRBV20-1|-
CSAQDRAGYGYTF
TGCAGTGCGCAAGACCGGGCAGGCTATGGCTACACCTTC
>-|TRBJ2-1|TRBV29-1|-
CSVDLTSVQFF
TGCAGCGTTGATCTTACCTCTGTGCAGTTCTTC
>TRBD1|TRBJ1-2|TRBV6-1|few
CASKRDRTYGYTF
TGTGCCAGCAAGCGGGACAGGACCTATGGCTACACCTTC
>-|TRBJ2-7|TRBV10-1|few
CASSPGHNSFSYEQYF
TGCGCCAGCAGCCCGGGACACAACTCTTTCTCCTACGAGCAGTACTTC
>TRBD1|TRBJ1-4|TRBV7-9|-
CASSQGQPIEKLFF
TGTGCCAGCAGCCAGGGACAGCCAATCGAAAAACTGTTTTTT
>-|TRBJ1-2|TRBV27|few
CASSLSAWGANYGYTF
TGTGCCAGCAGTTTATCGGCTTGGGGGGCTAACTATGGCTACACCTTC
>-|TRBJ2-2|TRBV27|-
CASSLSLGLDHPNTGELFF
TGTGCCAGCAGTTTAAGTTTGGGACTCGACCACCCAAACACCGGGGAGCTGTTTTTT
>TRBD2|TRBJ2-1|TRBV5-1|-
CASSLVPLAANEQFF
TGCGCCAGCAGCTTGGTGCCCCTAGCGGCCAATGAGCAGTTCTTC
>-|TRBJ1-2|TRBV20-1|-
CSASVTGGNYGYTF
TGCAGTGCTAGTGTTACGGGGGGTAACTATGGCTACACCTTC
>TRBD1|TRBJ2-7|TRBV3-1|-
CASSQNHETGGSEQYF
TGTGCCAGCAGCCAAAACCACGAAACAGGGGGCAGCGAGCAGTACTTC
>TRBD2|TRBJ2-2|TRBV6-1|-
CASSALAGGPKWNTGELFF
TGTGCCAGCAGTGCTCTAGCGGGAGGGCCGAAATGGAACACCGGGGAGCTGTTTTTT
>TRBD1|TRBJ2-7|TRBV6-5|-
CASSYSFGSGGEQYF
TGTGCCAGCAGTTACTCATTTGGATCAGGGGGCGAGCAGTACTTC
>-|TRBJ1-6|TRBV25-1|-
CASSPPEWESSYNSPLHF
TGTGCCAGCAGTCCCCCCGAGTGGGAGAGCTCCTATAATTCACCCCTCCACTTT
>TRBD1|TRBJ1-6|TRBV5-1|-
CASSFQGAPSYNSPLHF
TGCGCCAGCAGCTTCCAGGGGGCGCCGTCCTATAATTCACCCCTCCACTTT
>-|TRBJ2-5|TRBV2|-
CASNTRRKQETQYF
TGTGCCAGCAACACGAGGCGGAAACAAGAGACCCAGTACTTC
>TRBD1|TRBJ2-7|TRBV7-6|-
CASSFEDRGPGVPYEQYF
TGTGCCAGCAGCTTTGAGGACAGGGGGCCCGGTGTTCCATACGAGCAGTACTTC
>-|TRBJ1-6|TRBV6-5|few
CASSWASNSPLHF
TGTGCCAGCAGTTGGGCGAGCAATTCACCCCTCCACTTT
>-|TRBJ2-1|TRBV5-1|-
CASSLAGGSKYNEQFF
TGCGCCAGCAGCTTGGCCGGGGGCAGTAAATACAATGAGCAGTTCTTC
>-|TRBJ2-7|TRBV21-1|few
CASSKGENEQYF
TGTGCCAGCAGCAAAGGGGAAAACGAGCAGTACTTC
>TRBD2|TRBJ2-1|TRBV2|-
CASYRLAGSNEQFF
TGTGCCAGCTATAGACTAGCGGGAAGCAATGAGCAGTTCTTC